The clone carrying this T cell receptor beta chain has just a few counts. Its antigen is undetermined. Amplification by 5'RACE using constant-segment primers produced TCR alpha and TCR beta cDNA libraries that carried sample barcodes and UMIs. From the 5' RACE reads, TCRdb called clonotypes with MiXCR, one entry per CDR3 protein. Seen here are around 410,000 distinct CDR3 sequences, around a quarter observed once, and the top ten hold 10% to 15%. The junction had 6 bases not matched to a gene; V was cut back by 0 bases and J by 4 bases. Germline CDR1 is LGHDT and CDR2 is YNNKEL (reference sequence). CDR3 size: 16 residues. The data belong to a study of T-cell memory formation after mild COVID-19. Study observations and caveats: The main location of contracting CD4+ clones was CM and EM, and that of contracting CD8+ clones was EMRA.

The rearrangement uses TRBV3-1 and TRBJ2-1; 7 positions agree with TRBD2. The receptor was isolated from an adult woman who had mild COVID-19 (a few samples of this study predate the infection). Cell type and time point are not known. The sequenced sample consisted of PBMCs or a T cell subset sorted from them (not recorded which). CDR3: CASSQEGAGKYNEQFF. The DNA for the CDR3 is TGTGCCAGCAGCCAAGAGGGAGCGGGGAAGTACAATGAGCAGTTCTTC.